This T cell receptor beta chain was found in a study of blood T cell dynamics during melanoma immunotherapy. Study-wide points: PBMC repertoires of eventual disease-control patients split at W3 into clonality or diversity gains.

As regards this clone: Its antigen is currently unknown.

Every bulk PBMC sample received the same 350 ng of DNA. The protocol was immunoSEQ multiplex PCR, while the TCRdb copy is restricted to in-frame clones and leaves out a portion. The sample consists of roughly 6,600 clones, approximately 84% of them appearing once. Noted time point: week 3, after first cycle of checkpoint inhibitor. Disease control meant complete response, partial response or stable disease at 12 weeks. The sequencing here drew on blood, taken from a patient treated with checkpoint blockade. The sequence was collected from a human donor with melanoma. Some clones in this sample may be carry-over from other donors' samples.

The CDR3 region has the DNA TGCGCCAGCAGTGAGGGGGCGCGGCAGCCCCAGCATTTT. Its translation: CASSEGARQPQHF. The J gene is TRBJ1-5, the V gene TRBV10-2; D possibly corresponds to TRBD1 (5 bases). The CDR3 contains 13 residues. Trimming took off 2 bases at V and 7 bases at J, with 9 bases between the two ends. Germline assignment: CDR1 WSHSY and CDR2 SAAADI.